This TCR beta chain stems from a study of immune characteristics of hereditary and idiopathic chronic pancreatitis. Context from the whole study: Local immune cells and TCRbeta repertoires in the pancreas were profiled in this study for hereditary and idiopathic chronic pancreatitis, with control organ donor pancreases used for comparison. The gDNA-based approach was selected because minimal in vitro experimental manipulation of pancreas-infiltrating T cells was involved. TCRbeta sequencing included a few control pancreases, roughly 7 pancreases with hereditary chronic pancreatitis and roughly 6 pancreases with idiopathic chronic pancreatitis. Broader findings and caveats from the paper: Differences in Vbeta-Jbeta gene family usage, including TRBV10, TRBV19, TRBV23 and TRBV5, were found between hereditary and idiopathic chronic pancreatitis. Among about a dozen chronic pancreatitis patients, a positive correlation was found between numbers of productive TCR rearrangements and disease severity scores. Because patient tissue could be obtained only at the time of TPIAT, immune findings may have been influenced by differences in disease duration. Both chronic pancreatitis groups showed significantly increased TCRbeta repertoire diversity and reduced clonality versus controls. Chronic pancreatitis caused by alcohol use was not included in the study.

The germline V gene yields SGHVS for CDR1 and FQNEAQ for CDR2. V trim: 5 bases; J trim: 2 bases; unmatched bases: 8. CDR3 length: 16 amino acids, cysteine to phenylalanine. Left in the record is the CDR3 DNA by itself, 48 bases read in frame from the first base. The library was produced with the immunoSEQ multiplex PCR assay. The TCRbeta CDR3 region and neighboring sequences were amplified from pancreatic genomic DNA and then sequenced. From the authors' description of their analysis: Productive clonality and productive rearrangement counts were measured along with repertoire diversity, which was expressed as a mean normalized Shannon-Wiener index. The nonparametric Mann-Whitney U test was used to compare repertoire metrics between the control and chronic pancreatitis groups. A clonotype counted as shared when its CDR3beta sequence had identical amino acid composition and length across subjects. The immuneACCESS repertoire file appears here via TCRdb, limited to in-frame rearrangements. These files lack a portion of the clones; in checked studies, under half of the deficit traces to unresolved V genes, and the cause of the others is not known. D and trimming were read from the DNA, whereas the V and J calls and clone size are those reported in that table. This sample has roughly 13,000 clones in its table, and around 70% of those were observed once. 14% of the sample rests with the top ten.

Chronic pancreatitis pancreas tissue was obtained from patients undergoing total pancreatectomy with islet autotransplantation (TPIAT). The chronic pancreatitis patients who were included had no known history of diabetes. For TCRbeta sequencing, genomic DNA was extracted directly from bulk pancreas tissue, without T cell sorting. At two US centers, pancreas tissues from patients and organ donors were collected on a consecutive basis. Remarks on this clone: No cognate antigen has been identified for it. No quality values exist for individual bases; no much larger clone is one base distant.

The TCR was taken from a human donor with chronic pancreatitis. Sequencing used pancreas tissue with hereditary chronic pancreatitis. This sequence uses TRBV7-8 and TRBJ2-5, and 10 bases in between align with TRBD1. The nucleotide sequence reads as follows: TGTGCCAGCAGCAAGCTGACAGGGGGCGGTCAAGAGACCCAGTACTTC. This sequence encodes CASSKLTGGGQETQYF.